The following is a T cell receptor beta chain sequence with its context. The sample comes from a study of CD8+ T cells in alopecia areata. Peripheral blood and lesional scalp punch biopsies came from alopecia areata patients. PBMCs provided sorted CD4+ and CD8+ T cells. The CDR3 is 11 residues long. Germline loops: CDR1 MNHEY, CDR2 SMNVEV (reference sequence). Trimming removed 3 bases at V and 9 bases at J, with 7 bases between. Investigators isolated RNA and reverse transcribed it into cDNA to act as the sequencing template. Sequencing used immunoSEQ multiplex PCR; TCRdb keeps in-frame clones, though not all of them. The table shows 120,000 or so clones, with 40% to 55% occurring only once.

The sequenced material came from NKG2D-low CD8+ T cells sorted from blood. This TCR was recovered from a human donor with alopecia areata. This chain joins TRBV27 and TRBJ2-3, with D perhaps TRBD2 (5 bases). In nucleotides, the CDR3 is TGTGCCAGCAGTTTCGGAGGCACGCAGTATTTT. It translates to CASSFGGTQYF.